Listed below are T cell receptor beta chains from one sample, sequenced in a study of shared clonotypes between healthy human individuals. The table came from immunoSEQ multiplex PCR; TCRdb's copy has only in-frame clones and leaves some out. The sample consists of some 2 million clones, 85% to 95% of them appearing once. The source material was naive CD4+ T cells sorted from blood. The receptors stem from a man aged 18-30 years in good health. Both conserved end residues are part of each CDR3. A D gene is named only where the DNA matches it firmly. A clone size is listed for some rows: how often the clone was seen (once, few, many), or a class if it is expanded.

d_call	v_call	cdr3_length	j_call	clone_size	cdr3_aa	cdr3_nt
TRBD2	TRBV6-1	15	TRBJ2-2	-	CASRLLAGNTGELFF	TGTGCCAGCAGGCTACTAGCGGGAAACACCGGGGAGCTGTTTTTT
-	TRBV4-1	14	TRBJ2-7	-	CASSQGGPLNEQYF	TGCGCCAGCAGCCAAGGAGGCCCCCTAAACGAGCAGTACTTC
-	TRBV28	13	TRBJ2-5	-	CASMQVNQETQYF	TGTGCCAGCATGCAGGTAAACCAAGAGACCCAGTACTTC
TRBD1	TRBV9	14	TRBJ2-7	-	CASSAGTGGLEQYF	TGTGCCAGCAGCGCAGGGACAGGGGGCTTAGAGCAGTACTTC
-	TRBV18	15	TRBJ1-5	-	CASSSTPPDNQPQHF	TGTGCCAGCTCGTCGACACCCCCGGACAATCAGCCCCAGCATTTT
-	TRBV4-1	17	TRBJ2-1	-	CASSQDPRGWGYNEQFF	TGCGCCAGCAGCCAAGATCCGAGGGGCTGGGGCTACAATGAGCAGTTCTTC
-	TRBV9	16	TRBJ1-2	-	CASSPLGAGANYGYTF	TGTGCCAGCAGCCCCCTTGGGGCAGGGGCCAACTATGGCTACACCTTC
-	TRBV5-6	15	TRBJ2-2	-	CASSLVQSNTGELFF	TGTGCCAGCAGCTTGGTTCAGTCGAACACCGGGGAGCTGTTTTTT
TRBD1	TRBV6-1	17	TRBJ2-7	-	CASSERGTGTGVREQYF	TGTGCCAGCAGTGAAAGGGGGACCGGGACAGGGGTCCGCGAGCAGTACTTC
-	TRBV10-3	15	TRBJ2-7	-	CAISGVGGRGSEQYF	TGTGCCATCAGTGGAGTGGGGGGGCGAGGTAGCGAGCAGTACTTC
-	TRBV6-5	15	TRBJ1-4	-	CASSVDGATNEKLFF	TGTGCCAGCAGCGTAGACGGGGCAACTAATGAAAAACTGTTTTTT
-	TRBV6-6	12	TRBJ1-5	-	CASSRNNQPQHF	TGTGCCAGCTCTAGGAACAATCAGCCCCAGCATTTT
-	TRBV7-9	15	TRBJ2-5	-	CASSPGQFPSETQYF	TGTGCCAGCAGCCCCGGGCAATTCCCTTCGGAGACCCAGTACTTC
-	TRBV5-4	14	TRBJ1-1	-	CASSLGGGNTEAFF	TGTGCCAGCAGCCTCGGCGGAGGCAACACTGAAGCTTTCTTT
-	TRBV18	15	TRBJ2-7	-	CASSPIRGEAYEQYF	TGTGCCAGCTCACCTATCAGGGGGGAGGCCTACGAGCAGTACTTC
TRBD1	TRBV30	15	TRBJ1-3	-	CAWSEGQGFGNTIYF	TGTGCCTGGAGTGAAGGACAGGGGTTTGGAAACACCATATATTTT
TRBD1	TRBV30	13	TRBJ1-2	-	CAWSVGGSYGYTF	TGTGCCTGGAGTGTAGGGGGCAGCTATGGCTACACCTTC
-	TRBV5-1	15	TRBJ2-1	-	CASSLAPSSYNEQFF	TGCGCCAGCAGCTTGGCCCCTAGCTCCTACAATGAGCAGTTCTTC
-	TRBV19	15	TRBJ2-3	once	CASSIEGGSTDTQYF	TGTGCCAGTAGTATAGAGGGGGGTAGCACAGATACGCAGTATTTT
-	TRBV11-2	14	TRBJ1-1	once	CASSLDRGDTEAFF	TGTGCCAGCAGCTTAGACAGGGGAGACACTGAAGCTTTCTTT
-	TRBV11-1	12	TRBJ2-7	-	CASSLWREQQYF	TGTGCCAGCAGCTTGTGGCGAGAACAGCAGTACTTC
-	TRBV2	12	TRBJ2-3	few	CASSGSTDTQYF	TGTGCCAGCAGTGGAAGCACAGATACGCAGTATTTT
-	TRBV11-2	13	TRBJ2-1	few	CASSFNMVAEQFF	TGTGCCAGCAGCTTCAATATGGTCGCTGAGCAGTTCTTC
TRBD2	TRBV6-1	16	TRBJ2-7	-	CASSEPMGGVGYEQYF	TGTGCCAGCAGTGAGCCCATGGGAGGGGTGGGCTACGAGCAGTACTTC
-	TRBV20-1	11	TRBJ2-5	-	CSARPLETQYF	TGCAGTGCTAGACCCTTAGAGACCCAGTACTTC
TRBD1	TRBV27	18	TRBJ1-1	-	CASSPLVGQGARVTEAFF	TGTGCCAGCAGTCCCCTCGTGGGACAGGGGGCACGGGTGACTGAAGCTTTCTTT
-	TRBV27	14	TRBJ1-1	-	CASSQRQLLDGAFF	TGTGCCAGCAGCCAAAGACAGCTCCTGGATGGAGCTTTCTTT
TRBD1	TRBV10-1	13	TRBJ1-5	-	CASNDRVDQPQHF	TGCGCCAGCAACGACAGGGTCGATCAGCCCCAGCATTTT
-	TRBV30	13	TRBJ1-6	-	CASGGGGNSPLHF	TGTGCCAGCGGGGGGGGAGGCAATTCACCCCTCCACTTT
-	TRBV29-1	12	TRBJ1-4	-	CSGGKGGEKLFF	TGCAGCGGTGGGAAGGGGGGTGAAAAACTGTTTTTT
-	TRBV9	17	TRBJ1-1	-	CASSPERKSSRVPEAFF	TGTGCCAGCAGCCCGGAGAGGAAATCTTCCCGGGTCCCTGAAGCTTTCTTT
TRBD1	TRBV30	13	TRBJ1-1	-	CASQGEGYTEAFF	TGTGCCTCTCAGGGGGAGGGTTACACTGAAGCTTTCTTT
-	TRBV11-3	15	TRBJ2-1	-	CASSSELGAQNEQFF	TGTGCCAGCAGCTCGGAACTAGGTGCCCAGAATGAGCAGTTCTTC
TRBD1	TRBV28	15	TRBJ1-4	once	CASSLGGQGNEKLFF	TGTGCCAGCAGTTTAGGGGGACAGGGGAACGAAAAACTGTTTTTT
-	TRBV6-6	15	TRBJ2-5	-	CASSYAVKIQETQYF	TGTGCCAGCAGTTACGCAGTCAAAATACAAGAGACCCAGTACTTC
-	TRBV19	15	TRBJ2-7	-	CASSIVGDPTYEQYF	TGTGCCAGTAGTATAGTCGGGGACCCCACCTACGAGCAGTACTTC
TRBD1	TRBV6-1	16	TRBJ1-5	once	CASSELSARGHQPQHF	TGTGCCAGCAGTGAACTTTCGGCCAGGGGGCATCAGCCCCAGCATTTT
TRBD1	TRBV19	14	TRBJ2-1	-	CASSIGDSYNEQFF	TGTGCCAGTAGTATAGGGGACAGCTACAATGAGCAGTTCTTC
TRBD1	TRBV18	15	TRBJ2-5	-	CASHLTGGYQETQYF	TGTGCCAGCCATTTGACAGGGGGTTACCAAGAGACCCAGTACTTC
-	TRBV10-3	16	TRBJ2-3	-	CAISEFGAASTDTQYF	TGTGCCATCAGTGAGTTTGGAGCTGCTAGCACAGATACGCAGTATTTT
-	TRBV10-1	15	TRBJ2-3	-	CASSEGRGRTDTQYF	TGCGCCAGCAGTGAGGGGCGGGGGCGCACAGATACGCAGTATTTT
-	TRBV7-8	13	TRBJ2-7	-	CASSSRSGHEQYF	TGTGCCAGCAGCTCCCGAAGCGGACACGAGCAGTACTTC
TRBD1	TRBV28	17	TRBJ2-2	once	CASSLSPTGKNTGELFF	TGTGCCAGCAGTTTATCCCCGACAGGGAAGAACACCGGGGAGCTGTTTTTT
-	TRBV30	15	TRBJ1-6	-	CAWTRFESQNSPLHF	TGTGCCTGGACTAGGTTCGAAAGTCAGAATTCACCCCTCCACTTT
-	TRBV7-9	14	TRBJ1-2	-	CASSSRQQNYGYTF	TGTGCCAGCAGCTCGAGACAGCAGAACTATGGCTACACCTTC
-	TRBV27	15	TRBJ1-4	-	CASRADGGANEKLFF	TGTGCCAGCAGAGCGGACGGAGGGGCTAATGAAAAACTGTTTTTT
-	TRBV30	13	TRBJ1-5	-	CAWSGEFNQPQHF	TGTGCCTGGAGTGGCGAGTTCAATCAGCCCCAGCATTTT
-	TRBV5-4	15	TRBJ1-2	-	CASRRGGTENYGYTF	TGTGCCAGCAGACGTGGCGGAACGGAGAACTATGGCTACACCTTC
-	TRBV6-5	15	TRBJ2-3	-	CASSYGLAPTDTQYF	TGTGCCAGCAGTTACGGGCTAGCTCCGACAGATACGCAGTATTTT
-	TRBV6-1	15	TRBJ1-5	-	CASSDISRSNQPQHF	TGTGCCAGCAGTGATATTTCTCGTAGCAATCAGCCCCAGCATTTT
TRBD2	TRBV2	14	TRBJ2-1	-	CASFLAGKYNEQFF	TGTGCCAGCTTCCTAGCGGGCAAATACAATGAGCAGTTCTTC
-	TRBV6-4	15	TRBJ1-5	-	CASNKKGIRGLPQHF	TGTGCCAGCAATAAAAAAGGCATTCGTGGTCTGCCCCAGCATTTT
-	TRBV6-5	14	TRBJ2-7	-	CASSDNSFDNEQYF	TGTGCCAGCAGCGATAACTCTTTTGATAACGAGCAGTACTTC
TRBD1	TRBV2	14	TRBJ2-7	-	CARERQGRTNEQYF	TGTGCCAGAGAGAGACAGGGCCGAACGAACGAGCAGTACTTC